This entry concerns a single T cell receptor beta chain. This clone occurred a few times. Its antigen is currently not known. No base quality values were provided; no much bigger clone lies one nucleotide off. Each donor gave one peripheral blood draw, averaging about 120 mL, which was collected into heparinised tubes. A BD FACSAria II was used to sort naive, central memory, regulatory and stem cell-like memory CD4+ T cells with a panel that included CD45RO, CCR7, CD25, CD127, CD95 and CD27. A purity above 95% was achieved for all sorted populations. PBMCs were isolated immediately by Lymphoprep density gradient centrifugation and stained directly without culture. To minimize batch effects, samples were stained and sorted in pairs, one healthy donor with one patient per experiment. CDR1 and CDR2, looked up from the germline V gene, are LGHNA and YNFKEQ. Cut back by 3 bases and 5 bases, the V and J ends lie 19 bases apart. Counted from cysteine to phenylalanine, this CDR3 has 16 amino acids. The retained sequence is limited to the CDR3, 48 bases, with the frame set at the first base.

The High Capacity cDNA Reverse Transcription Kit was used to reverse transcribe all of the isolated RNA, meaning that expressed TCRB transcripts were what got sequenced. Deep immunoSEQ sequencing was performed on naive, central memory and regulatory T cell samples, with an average of roughly 3.5 million total reads per sample. Sorted cells were lysed in RLT buffer and RNA was extracted with DNase-treated RNeasy Micro or Mini kits, depending on cell number. To prevent cross-contamination, each cell subset was processed individually, whereas patient and healthy donor samples were processed jointly. TCRB sequences were amplified from cDNA with the immunoSEQ multiplex PCR, producing 87-bp fragments spanning the CDR3 region. The amplicons were sequenced using the Illumina HiSeq platform. The authors' analysis ran thus. PCR bias was computationally corrected using synthetic template baselines, reads within Hamming distance 2 were collapsed, and singletons that could not be merged were discarded. By aligning reads against IMGT, V, D and J genes, CDR3 length, and insertions or deletions at six rearrangement sites were assigned. Within each subset, clonotype counts were normalized to sorted cell number, and only after that were true diversity and Gini coefficients computed with the tcR R package. The overlap coefficient, calculated on TCRB nucleotide sequences, was used to quantify repertoire sharing. Out-of-frame TCRB sequences from naive cells were analyzed as a proxy for the pre-selection repertoire. TCRdb carries this immuneACCESS record with in-frame sequences only. Its versions omit some clonotypes, under half of them owing to an unresolved V gene in the studies checked, with the rest unexplained. V, J and clone size are taken as reported in that table, and D and trimming were inferred from the DNA itself. Here the sample has hundreds of thousands of clones; 11% to 15% occur a single time. 0.035% to 0.045% of the sample is held by the ten biggest clonotypes.

The data are from a study of beta chain features in type 1 diabetes (dated by TCRdb to 2017 to 2018). For context, the study as a whole: No differences in mean age, gender distribution, total cell number or subset yield were found between patients and healthy donors. A total of 107,917,701 sorted cells were examined across all samples, and RNA yield correlated strongly with the number of cells per subset. The study compared TCRB repertoires of sorted circulating CD4+ T cell subsets between recently diagnosed type 1 diabetes patients and matched healthy donors. Regulatory and stem cell-like memory subsets were isolated from only 8 patients and about eight healthy donors, whereas naive and central memory subsets came from all 30 or so donors. Findings and caveats that apply to the study as a whole: Naive, central memory and regulatory TCRB repertoires appeared to be more alike among patients than among healthy donors. Fewer insertions and more nucleotide deletions at VDJ recombination sites were observed in patients with type 1 diabetes, implying thymic rearrangement abnormalities. PCR might favor shorter templates, but patient and control samples were amplified and corrected together, so any skew would affect both groups equally. A moderate but significant shortening of TCRB CDR3 length was observed in type 1 diabetes patients in all four CD4+ subsets. Because cDNA rather than genomic DNA was sequenced, highly expressing activated cells could have been over-represented, although no difference in activation and CD3 levels was found between groups. Because small numbers of individuals were included in the HLA sub-analyses, any influence of HLA type on TCRB rearrangement was left unresolved.

Rearrangement joined TRBV4-2 to TRBJ2-5; no confident D gene assignment can be made. The sample comprised naive CD4+ T cells from blood. The cell subset or site label for this specimen denotes: true naive CD4+ T cells. This receptor was obtained from a man between 18 and 29 years old with type 1 diabetes. The nucleotide sequence reads as follows: TGTGCCAGCAGCCAGTCGGGCCCCAGGTTCGGCGAGACCCAGTACTTC. This sequence encodes CASSQSGPRFGETQYF.